Sequencing of this T cell receptor (beta chain) was carried out in a study of T cells in Graves' hyperthyroidism and ophthalmopathy (dated by TCRdb to between 2018 and 2021). For the wider study: A discovery cohort of roughly 100 patients, 43 with Graves' ophthalmopathy and approximately 60 with stable Graves' hyperthyroidism, was used to find distinguishing TCR V-J signatures. TCR Vbeta CDR3 sequencing of around 130 peripheral blood samples (around 45 ophthalmopathy, 75 hyperthyroidism and approximately 17 progressor patients) is reported in the paper. Prospective prediction of ophthalmopathy was tested in an independent validation cohort consisting of fewer than 20 hyperthyroidism patients and around 17 patients who later progressed to ophthalmopathy. The roughly 100 discovery patients were randomly divided into training and test sets at a 7:3 ratio. In roughly six Graves' hyperthyroidism patients, the study also compared T-cell repertoires from thyroid tissue with T-cell repertoires from blood. After sampling, hyperthyroidism patients received methimazole starting at 30 mg daily, and ophthalmopathy patients received high-dose intravenous methylprednisolone.

V and J are trimmed by 5 bases and 5 bases, and the gene matches miss 16 bases of the junction. Spanning cysteine to phenylalanine, the CDR3 consists of 19 amino acids. The DNA shown is the 57-base CDR3, in frame from base 1. According to the germline V gene, CDR1 reads SGHTA and CDR2 reads FQGNSA. Results the study describes overall, beyond this receptor: A 13 V-J signature model separated ophthalmopathy from stable hyperthyroidism, with 87.88% sensitivity and roughly 84% specificity in cross-validation and 80%/75% in testing. Sample size was not statistically predetermined, and blinding of investigators to group allocation was not performed. Most expanded thyroid clonotypes (frequency above 0.001) were also found in blood, which suggests that blood repertoires may mirror thyroid immune responses. In validation, the model predicted progression to ophthalmopathy a median of about 6.5 months before onset, with about 64% sensitivity and roughly 73% specificity.

Amplification of TCR beta CDR3 regions was carried out from RNA transcripts. A first-round RT-PCR of the TCR CDR3 used the HTBI primer set with the Qiagen OneStep RT-PCR kit. Libraries were constructed in a second round of multiplex PCR, after which size selection and purification were carried out. Libraries were sequenced paired-end with 100 bp reads on an Illumina HiSeq2000. Per the authors' processing: Raw data were processed with SOAPnuke, discarding reads with adapters, uncalled bases, mean Phred below 15, or no exact constant-primer or identifier match. COPE v1.2.5 was used to merge the high-quality paired reads, and each unique nucleotide sequence was defined as a clonotype. MiTCR v1.1 was used to align the clonotypes against IMGT TRBV, TRBD and TRBJ reference segments. Analysis was restricted to V-J combinations with a frequency above 0.0001, which covered about 99% of repertoires. The TCS score was defined as F50 (clonal expansion) divided by E x V (chaos), with BLOSUM62-based TCRdist calculated between CDR3 peptides within each V-J. Welch's t-statistics and random forest reduced fewer than 600 V-J features to 13, which were used in a naive Bayes classifier (R e1071). The similarity between thyroid and blood repertoires was quantified using the Morisita-Horn index. Using fastp trimming at Q25 and MiXCR clonotype assembly, TCRdb reanalyzed the public sequencing data and kept in-frame beta chains. Every distinct CDR3 protein forms one entry, paired with its most common genes and DNA. TCRdb, rather than the study authors, made the V and J calls. This sample gives fewer than 750,000 distinct CDR3 sequences in total; 35% to 55% of them show up just once. Together, the top ten hold more than 7% of the sample.

Stable Graves' hyperthyroidism was defined as no progression to ophthalmopathy during 18 months of follow-up. Hyperthyroidism patients were newly diagnosed, with disease duration under 2 months, and aged 18 to 65 years. The study excluded patients with uncontrolled infections, other autoimmune diseases, pregnancy or lactation. Clinical symptoms, serum thyroxine and TRAb, thyroid ultrasound, and orbital computed tomography formed the basis for the diagnoses. Total RNA was extracted with Trizol reagent, and quality was checked on an Agilent 2100 Bioanalyzer. To note about this clonotype: Its antigen has not been determined. Per-nucleotide qualities are absent, and no much larger clonotype sits a single base away.

This sequence uses TRBV7-2 and TRBJ2-7; the central 15 bases match TRBD2. The receptor was isolated from a woman between 18 and 29 years old with Graves' hyperthyroidism. Sequences were obtained from peripheral blood or thyroid tissue (not recorded which). The nucleotide sequence reads as follows: TGTGCCAGCAGCACCGAATACCTCGGACTAGCGGGAGGGCGCAACGAGCAGTACTTC. It is translated as CASSTEYLGLAGGRNEQYF.